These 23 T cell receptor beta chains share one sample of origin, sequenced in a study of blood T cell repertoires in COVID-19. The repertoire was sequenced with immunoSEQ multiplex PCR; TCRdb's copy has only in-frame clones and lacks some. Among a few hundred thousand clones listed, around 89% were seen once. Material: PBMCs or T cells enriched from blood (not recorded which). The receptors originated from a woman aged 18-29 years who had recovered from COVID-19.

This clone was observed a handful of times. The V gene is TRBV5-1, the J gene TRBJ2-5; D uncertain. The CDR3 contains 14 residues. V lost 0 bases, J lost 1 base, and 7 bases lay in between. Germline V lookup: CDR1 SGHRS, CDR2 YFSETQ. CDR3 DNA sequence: TGCGCCAGCAGCTTGGTGGGCTCCCAAGAGACCCAGTACTTC. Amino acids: CASSLVGSQETQYF.

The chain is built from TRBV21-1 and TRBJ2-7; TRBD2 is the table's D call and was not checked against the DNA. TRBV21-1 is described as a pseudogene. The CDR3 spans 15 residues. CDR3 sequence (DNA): TGTGCCAGCAGCAAAGGGGAGGGCCGGTCCTACGAGCAGTACTTC. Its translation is CASSKGEGRSYEQYF.

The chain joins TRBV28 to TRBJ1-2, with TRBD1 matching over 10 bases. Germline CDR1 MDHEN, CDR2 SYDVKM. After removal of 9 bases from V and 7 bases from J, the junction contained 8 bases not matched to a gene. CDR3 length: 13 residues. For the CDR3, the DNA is TGTGCCAGTCCCCCGGGACAGGGGTCTGGCTACACCTTC. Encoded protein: CASPPGQGSGYTF.

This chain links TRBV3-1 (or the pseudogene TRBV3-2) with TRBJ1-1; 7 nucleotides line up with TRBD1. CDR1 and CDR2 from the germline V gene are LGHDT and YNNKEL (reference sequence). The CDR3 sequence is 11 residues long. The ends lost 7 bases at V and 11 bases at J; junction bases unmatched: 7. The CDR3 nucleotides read TGTGCCAGCAAAAGGGACAGAGAGGCTTTCTTT. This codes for CASKRDREAFF.

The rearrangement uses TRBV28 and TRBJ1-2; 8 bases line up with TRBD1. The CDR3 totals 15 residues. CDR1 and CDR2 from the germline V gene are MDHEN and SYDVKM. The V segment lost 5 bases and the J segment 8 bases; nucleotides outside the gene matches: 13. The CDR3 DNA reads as TGTGCCAGCAGTCCAGCATCGACAGGGGTGGACGGCTACACCTTC. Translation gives CASSPASTGVDGYTF.

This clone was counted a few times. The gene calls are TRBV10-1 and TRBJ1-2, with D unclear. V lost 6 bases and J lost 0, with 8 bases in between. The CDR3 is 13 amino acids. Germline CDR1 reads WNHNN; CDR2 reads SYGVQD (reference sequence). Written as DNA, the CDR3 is TGCGCCAGCAGCTCCGGGACTAACTATGGCTACACCTTC. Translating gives CASSSGTNYGYTF.

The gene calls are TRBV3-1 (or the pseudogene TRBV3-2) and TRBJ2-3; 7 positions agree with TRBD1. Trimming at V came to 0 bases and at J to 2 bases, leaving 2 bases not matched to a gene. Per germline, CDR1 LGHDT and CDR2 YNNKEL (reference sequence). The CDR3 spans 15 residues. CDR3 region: CASSQEGQHTDTQYF. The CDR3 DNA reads TGTGCCAGCAGCCAAGAGGGACAGCACACAGATACGCAGTATTTT.

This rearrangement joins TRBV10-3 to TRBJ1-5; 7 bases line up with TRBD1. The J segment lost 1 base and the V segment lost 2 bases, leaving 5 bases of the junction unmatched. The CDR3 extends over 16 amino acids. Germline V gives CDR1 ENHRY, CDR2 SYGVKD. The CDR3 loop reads CAISEQGGLSNQPQHF. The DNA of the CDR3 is TGTGCCATCAGTGAGCAAGGGGGCCTGAGCAATCAGCCCCAGCATTTT.

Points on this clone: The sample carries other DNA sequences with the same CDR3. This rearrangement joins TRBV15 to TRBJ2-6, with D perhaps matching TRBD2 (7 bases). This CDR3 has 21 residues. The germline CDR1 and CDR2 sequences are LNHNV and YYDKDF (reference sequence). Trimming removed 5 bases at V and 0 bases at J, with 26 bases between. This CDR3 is CATSRGRVQAGAFSGANVLTF. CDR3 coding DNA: TGTGCCACCAGCCGGGGCCGAGTTCAGGCGGGGGCGTTCTCTGGGGCCAACGTCCTGACTTTC.

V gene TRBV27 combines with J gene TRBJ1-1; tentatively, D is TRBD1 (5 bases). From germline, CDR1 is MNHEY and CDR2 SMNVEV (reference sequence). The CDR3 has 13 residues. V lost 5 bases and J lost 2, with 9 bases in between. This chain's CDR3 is CASSTGINTEAFF. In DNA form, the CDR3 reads TGTGCCAGCAGTACAGGAATTAACACTGAAGCTTTCTTT.

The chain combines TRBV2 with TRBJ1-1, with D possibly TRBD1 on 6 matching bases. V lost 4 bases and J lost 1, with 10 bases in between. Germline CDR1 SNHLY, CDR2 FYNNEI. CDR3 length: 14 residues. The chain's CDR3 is CASSGRTANTEAFF. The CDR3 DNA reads TGTGCCAGCAGTGGACGGACAGCGAACACTGAAGCTTTCTTT.

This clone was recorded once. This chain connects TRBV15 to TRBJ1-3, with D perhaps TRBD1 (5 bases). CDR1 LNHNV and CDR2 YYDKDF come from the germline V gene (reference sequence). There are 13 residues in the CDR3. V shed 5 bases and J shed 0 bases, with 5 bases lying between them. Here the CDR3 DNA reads TGTGCCACCAGCGACAGCTCTGGAAACACCATATATTTT. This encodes CATSDSSGNTIYF. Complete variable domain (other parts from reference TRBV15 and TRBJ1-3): DAMVIQNPRYQVTQFGKPVTLSCSQTLNHNVMYWYQQKSSQAPKLLFHYYDKDFNNEADTPDNFQSRRPNTSFCFLDIRSPGLGDTAMYLCATSDSSGNTIYFGEGSWLTVV.

The CDR3 nucleotides read TGTGCCAGCAGCTTGCAGGGAAATGGTGAAAAACTGTTTTTT. The encoded protein is CASSLQGNGEKLFF. The chain carries TRBV5-4 and TRBJ1-4, with D maybe TRBD1 (5 bases). Trimming took off 1 base at V and 7 bases at J, with 11 bases between the two ends. Germline V gene lookup returns CDR1 SGHNT and CDR2 YYREEE (reference sequence). The CDR3 is 14 residues long. Combining the CDR3 with reference TRBV5-4 and TRBJ1-4 gives the whole variable domain ETGVTQSPTHLIKTRGQQVTLRCSSQSGHNTVSWYQQALGQGPQFIFQYYREEENGRGNFPPRFSGLQFPNYSSELNVNALELDDSALYLCASSLQGNGEKLFFGSGTQLSVL.

The CDR3 DNA sequence: TGCGCCAGCAGCGTTGGGACTAGCGGGGAAATGACGTACTTC. As protein: CASSVGTSGEMTYF. The gene calls are TRBV5-1 and TRBJ2-7, with TRBD2 matching over 13 bases. V gave up 4 bases and J gave up 12 bases; unmatched junction bases: 10. This CDR3 is 14 amino acids long. Looked up from germline, CDR1 is SGHRS and CDR2 is YFSETQ.

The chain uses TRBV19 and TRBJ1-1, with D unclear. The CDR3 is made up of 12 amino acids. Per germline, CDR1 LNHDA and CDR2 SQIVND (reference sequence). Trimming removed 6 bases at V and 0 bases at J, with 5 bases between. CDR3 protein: CASSEMNTEAFF. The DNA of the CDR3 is TGTGCCAGTAGCGAGATGAACACTGAAGCTTTCTTT.

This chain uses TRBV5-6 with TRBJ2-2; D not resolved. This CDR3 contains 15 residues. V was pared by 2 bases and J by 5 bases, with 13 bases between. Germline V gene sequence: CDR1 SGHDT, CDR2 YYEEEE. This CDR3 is CASSFGVVKTGELFF. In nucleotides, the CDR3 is TGTGCCAGCAGCTTCGGAGTGGTGAAAACCGGGGAGCTGTTTTTT. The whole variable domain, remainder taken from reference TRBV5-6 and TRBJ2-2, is DAGVTQSPTHLIKTRGQQVTLRCSPKSGHDTVSWYQQALGQGPQFIFQYYEEEERQRGNFPDRFSGHQFPNYSSELNVNALLLGDSALYLCASSFGVVKTGELFFGEGSRLTVL.

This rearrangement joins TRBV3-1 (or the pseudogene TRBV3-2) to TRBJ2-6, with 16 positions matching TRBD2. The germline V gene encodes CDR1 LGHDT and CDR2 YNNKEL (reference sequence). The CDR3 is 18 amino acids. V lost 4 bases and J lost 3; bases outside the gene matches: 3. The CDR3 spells CASSPGLAGGLGANVLTF. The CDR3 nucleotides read TGTGCCAGCAGCCCGGGACTAGCGGGGGGGCTTGGGGCCAACGTCCTGACTTTC.

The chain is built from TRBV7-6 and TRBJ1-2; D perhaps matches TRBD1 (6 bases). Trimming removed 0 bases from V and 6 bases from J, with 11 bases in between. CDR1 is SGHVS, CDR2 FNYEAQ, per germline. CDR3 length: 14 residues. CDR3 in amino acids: CASSLAEGGHGYTF. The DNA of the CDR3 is TGTGCCAGCAGCTTAGCCGAGGGGGGGCATGGCTACACCTTC.

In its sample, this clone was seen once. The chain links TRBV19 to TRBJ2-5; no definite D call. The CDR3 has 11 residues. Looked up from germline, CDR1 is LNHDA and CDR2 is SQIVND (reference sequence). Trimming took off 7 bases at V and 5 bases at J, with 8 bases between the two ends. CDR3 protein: CASTFGETQYF. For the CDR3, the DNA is TGTGCCAGTACTTTCGGGGAGACCCAGTACTTC.

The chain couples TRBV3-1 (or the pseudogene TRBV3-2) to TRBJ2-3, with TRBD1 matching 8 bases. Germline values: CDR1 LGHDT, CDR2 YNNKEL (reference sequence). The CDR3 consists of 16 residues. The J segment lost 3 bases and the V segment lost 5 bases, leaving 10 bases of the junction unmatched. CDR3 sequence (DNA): TGTGCCAGCAGCTCGCAGGGACAGGCTTGGACAGATACGCAGTATTTT. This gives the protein CASSSQGQAWTDTQYF.

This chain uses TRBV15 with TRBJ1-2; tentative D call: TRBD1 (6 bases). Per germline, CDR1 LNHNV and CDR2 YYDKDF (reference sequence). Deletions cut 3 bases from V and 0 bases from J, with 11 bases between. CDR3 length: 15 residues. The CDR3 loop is CATSSRTEANYGYTF. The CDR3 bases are TGTGCCACCAGCAGCCGGACAGAGGCTAACTATGGCTACACCTTC. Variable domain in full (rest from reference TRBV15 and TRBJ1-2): DAMVIQNPRYQVTQFGKPVTLSCSQTLNHNVMYWYQQKSSQAPKLLFHYYDKDFNNEADTPDNFQSRRPNTSFCFLDIRSPGLGDTAMYLCATSSRTEANYGYTFGSGTRLTVV.

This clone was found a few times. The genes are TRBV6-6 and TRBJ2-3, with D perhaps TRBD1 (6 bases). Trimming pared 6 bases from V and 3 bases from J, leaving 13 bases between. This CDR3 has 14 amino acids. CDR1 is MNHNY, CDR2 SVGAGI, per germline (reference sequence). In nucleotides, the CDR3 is TGTGCCAGCAGCCTAGGGGGAGAAACAGATACGCAGTATTTT. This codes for CASSLGGETDTQYF.

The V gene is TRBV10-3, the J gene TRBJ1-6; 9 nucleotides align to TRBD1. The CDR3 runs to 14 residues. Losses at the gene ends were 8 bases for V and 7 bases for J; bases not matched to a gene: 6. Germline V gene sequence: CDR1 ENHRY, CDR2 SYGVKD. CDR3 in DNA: TGTGCCATCGGGGTAGGACAGGGGAATTCACCCCTCCACTTT. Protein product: CAIGVGQGNSPLHF.